The rows below give T cell receptor beta chains drawn from one sample of a study of shared clonotypes between healthy human individuals. Data came from immunoSEQ multiplex PCR; TCRdb stores just in-frame clones and leaves some out. The sample has 1,400,000 or so clones, 97% to 99% seen once. Sequenced sample: naive CD4+ T cells sorted from blood. Receptors originate from a man aged 30 to 45 in good health. Each CDR3 is given with its conserved first and last residue. D genes are given only for firm matches. Rows may omit the clone size; those that give it use once, few, many or a size class.

TRBJ1-1,NA,TRBV7-9,TRBD1,CGGSSDRVGSNTEAFF,TGTGGGGGCAGCTCCGACAGGGTCGGATCGAACACTGAAGCTTTCTTT
TRBJ2-3,NA,TRBV6-1,TRBD2,CASSPSGSLTDTQYF,TGTGCCAGCAGCCCTAGCGGGAGTTTAACAGATACGCAGTATTTT
TRBJ1-2,NA,TRBV11-2,TRBD1,CASSSTGVGYTF,TGTGCCAGCAGCTCGACAGGGGTAGGCTACACCTTC
TRBJ1-2,NA,TRBV4-1,NA,CASSQGLGPGVPGYTF,TGCGCCAGCAGCCAAGGTCTAGGTCCGGGGGTCCCTGGCTACACCTTC
TRBJ2-5,NA,TRBV6-1,NA,CASSGYPPRYETQYF,TGTGCCAGCAGCGGCTACCCGCCGCGATACGAGACCCAGTACTTC
TRBJ2-1,NA,TRBV5-4,NA,CASSPSSGYYNEQFF,TGTGCCAGCAGTCCAAGTAGCGGATACTACAATGAGCAGTTCTTC
TRBJ2-7,NA,TRBV28,NA,CASMGLAFSYEQYF,TGTGCCAGCATGGGGCTAGCGTTCTCCTACGAGCAGTACTTC
TRBJ1-2,NA,TRBV6-6,NA,CASSYLPTAGGYTF,TGTGCCAGCAGTTACTTACCTACAGCCGGTGGCTACACCTTC
TRBJ1-2,NA,TRBV30,NA,CAWSRTGGYTF,TGTGCCTGGAGCCGAACGGGTGGCTACACCTTC
TRBJ2-5,NA,TRBV29-1,TRBD1,CSVASGGETQYF,TGCAGCGTTGCATCAGGGGGAGAGACCCAGTACTTC
TRBJ1-1,NA,TRBV29-1,NA,CSVEDPLRGRTEAFF,TGCAGCGTTGAAGATCCCCTCAGGGGCCGGACTGAAGCTTTCTTT
TRBJ1-2,NA,TRBV2,NA,CASSDLYRAGYGYTF,TGTGCCAGCAGTGATTTATACAGGGCCGGCTATGGCTACACCTTC
TRBJ1-1,NA,TRBV28,NA,CASWGVGEAFF,TGTGCCAGCTGGGGCGTTGGTGAAGCTTTCTTT
TRBJ2-1,NA,TRBV7-9,NA,CASTSLVYEQLF,TGTGCCAGCACTTCACTTGTATATGAGCAGCTCTTC
TRBJ2-1,once,TRBV11-2,TRBD2,CASSSGLAGFEQFF,TGTGCCAGCAGCTCGGGACTAGCGGGATTTGAGCAGTTCTTC
TRBJ1-1,NA,TRBV6-1,NA,CASSDPKGLLNTEAFF,TGTGCCAGCAGTGATCCCAAGGGACTTTTGAACACTGAAGCTTTCTTT
TRBJ1-5,NA,TRBV6-5,TRBD1,CASSPRDRDNQPQHF,TGTGCCAGCAGCCCCCGGGACAGGGACAATCAGCCCCAGCATTTT
TRBJ2-7,NA,TRBV7-2,NA,CASSLLGPTSYEQYF,TGTGCCAGCAGCTTATTGGGACCCACCTCCTACGAGCAGTACTTC
TRBJ1-5,once,TRBV28,NA,CASSLSGVNQPQHF,TGTGCCAGCAGTTTATCAGGGGTCAATCAGCCCCAGCATTTT
TRBJ2-7,NA,TRBV29-1,NA,CSVVRGGKAEQYF,TGCAGCGTTGTCAGGGGTGGCAAAGCCGAGCAGTACTTC
TRBJ2-2,NA,TRBV14,NA,CASNRLGQGNTGELFF,TGTGCCAGCAACCGGCTTGGCCAGGGGAACACCGGGGAGCTGTTTTTT
TRBJ2-3,NA,TRBV4-3,NA,CASSLSGRGSADTQYF,TGCGCCAGCAGCCTGTCAGGAAGGGGTAGCGCAGATACGCAGTATTTT
TRBJ2-5,NA,TRBV11-3,TRBD2,CASSLALAGVAGETQYF,TGTGCCAGCAGCTTAGCCCTAGCGGGAGTAGCGGGGGAGACCCAGTACTTC
TRBJ1-2,once,TRBV5-4,NA,CASSFRMGQGDGYTF,TGTGCCAGCAGCTTTCGGATGGGCCAGGGTGACGGCTACACCTTC
TRBJ2-1,NA,TRBV9,TRBD2,CASSARRTSGPNNEQFF,TGTGCCAGCAGCGCACGCCGGACTAGCGGGCCCAACAATGAGCAGTTCTTC
TRBJ2-7,once,TRBV5-1,TRBD1,CASASGQGFYEQYF,TGCGCCAGCGCCTCCGGACAGGGATTCTACGAGCAGTACTTC
TRBJ2-7,NA,TRBV5-4,TRBD1,CASSYLGQGTYREQYF,TGTGCCAGCAGCTACCTAGGACAGGGCACCTATCGGGAGCAGTACTTC
TRBJ2-5,NA,TRBV6-1,TRBD2,CASSATGLAGGTTQYF,TGTGCCAGCAGTGCTACGGGACTAGCGGGGGGGACGACCCAGTACTTC
TRBJ2-7,NA,TRBV28,NA,CASSLAHEQYF,TGTGCCAGCAGCCTAGCACACGAGCAGTACTTC
TRBJ2-1,NA,TRBV15,NA,CATSRDRVNEQFF,TGTGCCACCAGCAGAGATCGGGTCAATGAGCAGTTCTTC
TRBJ2-7,NA,TRBV18,TRBD2,CASSPVAGAGGYEQYF,TGTGCCAGCTCACCAGTAGCGGGAGCGGGGGGCTACGAGCAGTACTTC